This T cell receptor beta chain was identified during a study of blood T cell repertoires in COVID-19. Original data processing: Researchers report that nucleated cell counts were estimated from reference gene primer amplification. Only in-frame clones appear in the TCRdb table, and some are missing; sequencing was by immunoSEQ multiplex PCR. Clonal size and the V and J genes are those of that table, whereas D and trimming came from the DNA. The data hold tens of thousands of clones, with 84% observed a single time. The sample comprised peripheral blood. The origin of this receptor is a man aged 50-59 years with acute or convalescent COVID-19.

The CDR3 spells CASSYTGSSTEAFF. CDR3 DNA sequence: TGTGCCAGCAGTTACACAGGGTCGTCCACTGAAGCTTTCTTT. V and J are TRBV6-5 and TRBJ1-1; possibly TRBD1 for D (6 bases). This CDR3 has 14 residues. Germline CDR1 MNHEY, CDR2 SVGAGI. Trimming stripped 2 bases from V and 4 bases from J, with 11 bases between.